Following are 14 T cell receptor beta chains from one sample sequenced in a study of T cell responses to AZD1222 COVID-19 vaccine (dated by TCRdb to about 2021). Libraries came from the immunoSEQ multiplex PCR assay. Held by TCRdb, this immuneACCESS table contains in-frame sequences only and omits some clones. Under half of the omission traces to an unresolved V gene where checked; the cause of the rest is unknown. Present in this sample are more than 140,000 clones, 70% to 90% of which were seen just once. The ten largest clones represent roughly 3.5% of the sample. According to the study, the label for this sample's time point signals: baseline before first vaccination. The sample's treatment or condition label is to be understood as: meningococcal conjugate vaccine given as trial control. This sample comprised peripheral blood, obtained on day 0 of MenACWY control vaccination. The receptors stem from an adult in good health.

The gene calls are TRBV4-3 and TRBJ2-2; 11 bases align to TRBD2. The V gene end was trimmed by 5 bases and the J gene end by 4 bases; junction bases not matched to a gene: 18. Per the germline V gene, CDR1 is LGHNA and CDR2 is YSLEER. The CDR3 is 20 residues long. CDR3 region: CASSEGILAGDLAVTGELFF. In DNA, the CDR3 is TGCGCCAGCAGCGAAGGGATACTAGCGGGGGACTTAGCAGTCACCGGGGAGCTGTTTTTT.

The count of this clone is one. The chain joins TRBV12-5 to TRBJ2-1; D unclear. Trimming removed 5 bases at V and 4 bases at J, with 6 bases between. This CDR3 spans 12 amino acids. Germline CDR1 LGHNT, CDR2 FRNRAP. The CDR3 spells CASGPSYNEQFF. The CDR3, as DNA: TGTGCTAGTGGTCCATCGTACAATGAGCAGTTCTTC.

The chain uses TRBV2 and TRBJ1-4, with TRBD1 matching 8 bases. The CDR3 length is 16 residues. Trimming removed 5 bases from V and 3 bases from J; junction bases left unmatched: 8. In germline, CDR1 is SNHLY, CDR2 FYNNEI. DNA of the CDR3: TGTGCCAGCAGTAGACAGGGGAGAAGTGCTAATGAAAAACTGTTTTTT. It specifies CASSRQGRSANEKLFF.

The V gene is TRBV18, the J gene TRBJ1-6; 9 nucleotides agree with TRBD1. V was clipped by 2 bases and J by 9 bases; unmatched bases: 8. CDR1 KGHSH and CDR2 LQKENI come from the germline V gene. CDR3 size: 16 residues. This chain's CDR3 is CASSPRTGEGSSPLHF. CDR3 coding DNA: TGTGCCAGCTCACCAAGGACAGGGGAAGGGTCTTCACCCCTCCACTTT.

The V gene is TRBV7-9, the J gene TRBJ2-2; D is undetermined. This CDR3 comprises 15 residues. Trimming pared 1 base from V and 4 bases from J, leaving 10 bases between. Germline V CDR1 and CDR2: SEHNR, FQNEAQ (reference sequence). The CDR3 sequence: CASSLDRQGTGELFF. The DNA of the CDR3 is TGTGCCAGCAGCTTAGATAGACAAGGCACCGGGGAGCTGTTTTTT.

The J gene is TRBJ2-5, the V gene TRBV7-2; 8 nucleotides agree with TRBD1. Germline lookup yields CDR1 SGHTA and CDR2 FQGNSA. This CDR3 spans 15 amino acids. V trimming: 3 bases; J trimming: 7 bases; junction bases outside the gene matches: 10. The CDR3 sequence: CASSLGQVARGTQYF. The DNA for the CDR3 is TGTGCCAGCAGCTTGGGACAGGTCGCCCGAGGGACCCAGTACTTC.

The chain employs TRBV7-2 and TRBJ1-2; TRBD1 is a possible D gene (6 bases). The CDR3 spans 14 residues. Trimming shortened V by 5 bases and J by 2 bases, and 12 bases separated the two germline ends. Germline V gene sequence: CDR1 SGHTA, CDR2 FQGNSA. CDR3 sequence: CASSHRQVNYGYTF. CDR3 in DNA: TGTGCCAGCAGCCATAGACAGGTGAACTATGGCTACACCTTC.

The chain links TRBV29-1 to TRBJ2-3, with D perhaps TRBD1 (8 bases). The V end was cut by 7 bases, the J end by 4 bases, with 21 bases between. The CDR3 contains 15 residues. Germline values: CDR1 SQVTM, CDR2 ANQGSEA. CDR3 nucleotide sequence: TGCAGCGCCGATGCCGGACAGGGAGGGTCAGATACGCAGTATTTT. Amino acids: CSADAGQGGSDTQYF.

The chain joins TRBV11-3 to TRBJ2-3, with TRBD1 as a possible D gene (5 bases). Trimming left V 7 bases short and J 5 bases short, with 16 bases between. Germline assignment: CDR1 SGHNT and CDR2 YENEEA. This CDR3 has 14 amino acids. The CDR3 DNA reads TGTGCCAGCATGCGGCAGGGTCGAGGAGATACGCAGTATTTT. It encodes CASMRQGRGDTQYF.

This chain uses TRBV12-3 or TRBV12-4 with TRBJ1-2, with D possibly being TRBD1 (5 bases). The CDR3 is 13 residues long. The V gene lost 4 bases and the J gene lost 8 bases, with 14 bases spanning the gap. CDR3 amino acids: CASSWGMEDGYTF. The CDR3 coding sequence is TGTGCCAGCAGTTGGGGGATGGAGGACGGCTACACCTTC.

The chain joins TRBV7-9 to TRBJ2-6; D is unclear. CDR1 and CDR2 from the germline V gene are SEHNR and FQNEAQ (reference sequence). The ends were cut back, 6 bases at V and 0 bases at J, with 12 bases in the middle. The CDR3 consists of 16 residues. The CDR3 DNA reads as TGTGCCAGCAGGAAAAAGGGTCCCTCTGGGGCCAACGTCCTGACTTTC. Translation gives CASRKKGPSGANVLTF.

The gene calls are TRBV18 and TRBJ1-1; D is undetermined. Deletions cut 0 bases from V and 5 bases from J, with 7 bases between. The CDR3 has 13 residues. CDR1 is KGHSH, CDR2 LQKENI, per germline. This CDR3 reads CASSPPMVTEAFF. CDR3 DNA sequence: TGTGCCAGCTCACCACCGATGGTGACTGAAGCTTTCTTT.

The V call is TRBV6-5, the J call TRBJ2-5; D is uncertain. CDR3 size: 13 residues. CDR1 and CDR2 from the germline V gene are MNHEY and SVGAGI. The V end was cut by 8 bases, the J end by 1 base, with 11 bases between. The CDR3 nucleotides read TGTGCCAGCGGCGCCCCGGGCCAAGAGACCCAGTACTTC. This translates into CASGAPGQETQYF.

The V and J genes are TRBV6-6 and TRBJ2-7; D remains ambiguous. V was cut by 2 bases and J by 1 base, with 6 bases left in between. Germline V lookup: CDR1 MNHNY, CDR2 SVGAGI (reference sequence). This CDR3 is built from 13 residues. The CDR3, as DNA: TGTGCCAGCAGTTACCTCGCTTCCTACGAGCAGTACTTC. Its translation is CASSYLASYEQYF.